One sample yielded the 9 T cell receptor beta chains listed below, sequenced in a study of shared clonotypes between healthy human individuals. The method was immunoSEQ multiplex PCR; TCRdb's version includes in-frame clones alone and lacks a portion of them. The sample has 1.5 million to 2.5 million clones, 85% to 95% seen once. Naive-designated CD8 cells lacked CD45RO, were positively enriched for CCR7, and omitted terminally differentiated effector memory CD45RA+ cells. What was sequenced was naive CD8+ T cells sorted from blood. These TCRs come from a man aged 18 to 35 in good health.

The chain carries TRBV4-1 and TRBJ1-1, with TRBD1 matching 7 bases. Germline V gene data show CDR1 as MGHRA and CDR2 as YSYEKL. V lost 5 bases to trimming and J lost 6 bases; unmatched junction nucleotides: 9. The CDR3 consists of 14 residues. Here the CDR3 reads CASSGRQGSPEAFF. As DNA, the CDR3 is TGCGCCAGCAGCGGGCGACAGGGAAGCCCTGAAGCTTTCTTT.

This clone was counted once. The rearrangement joins TRBV9 to TRBJ2-3; TRBD1 might be the D (5 bases). The CDR3 sequence is 15 residues long. CDR1 and CDR2 from the germline V gene are SGDLS and YYNGEE. V was clipped by 0 bases and J by 6 bases, with 14 bases between them. CDR3 sequence reads: CASSVEGLRPDTQYF. Written as DNA, the CDR3 is TGTGCCAGCAGCGTAGAGGGGCTCCGGCCTGATACGCAGTATTTT.

The V and J genes are TRBV19 and TRBJ2-2; D is uncertain. CDR3 length: 15 residues. With 5 bases removed from V and 0 bases from J, the gap between germline ends came to 10 bases. Germline CDR1 reads LNHDA; CDR2 reads SQIVND (reference sequence). CDR3 loop: CASSFDTANTGELFF. The CDR3 nucleotides read TGTGCCAGTAGTTTCGATACCGCGAACACCGGGGAGCTGTTTTTT.

This chain uses TRBV7-9 with TRBJ2-3, with D tentatively TRBD2 (5 bases). The CDR3 covers 16 residues. Germline CDR1 SEHNR, CDR2 FQNEAQ (reference sequence). The V end lost 1 base, the J end lost 4 bases, and 15 bases lay between the germline ends. This CDR3 reads CASSLVGGSGSDTQYF. The CDR3 region has the DNA TGTGCCAGCAGCTTAGTCGGTGGGAGCGGCTCAGATACGCAGTATTTT.

The rearrangement uses TRBV4-3 and TRBJ2-2; D is unclear. The CDR3 contains 16 residues. V dropped 0 bases and J dropped 6 bases, with 14 bases sitting between them. In germline, CDR1 is LGHNA, CDR2 YSLEER. CDR3 nucleotides: TGCGCCAGCAGCCAAGATTCGATGATCGGGTCCGGGGAGCTGTTTTTT. Its protein is CASSQDSMIGSGELFF.

The rearrangement uses TRBV4-2 and TRBJ1-3; a possible D gene is TRBD1 (5 bases). With 2 bases removed from V and 8 bases from J, the gap between germline ends came to 19 bases. The CDR3 has 16 residues. Germline CDR1 and CDR2: LGHNA and YNFKEQ. CDR3 bases: TGTGCCAGCAGCCAAATTGGGGCGCTGGTGTCGGACACCATATATTTT. It translates to CASSQIGALVSDTIYF.

This chain joins TRBV5-1 and TRBJ2-1; 10 nucleotides match TRBD2. From germline, CDR1 is SGHRS and CDR2 YFSETQ. The length of the CDR3 is 18 residues. The ends lost 0 bases at V and 3 bases at J; junction bases unmatched: 9. CDR3 nucleotides: TGCGCCAGCAGCTTGGGAGATAAGCGGGGGGGCCGCTACAATGAGCAGTTCTTC. Amino acids: CASSLGDKRGGRYNEQFF.

The chain links TRBV13 to TRBJ2-3; perhaps TRBD2 as D (5 bases). The CDR3 consists of 13 residues. In germline, CDR1 is PRHDT, CDR2 FYEKMQ (reference sequence). V was trimmed by 5 bases and J by 8 bases, leaving 14 bases between them. The CDR3 spells CASSLAPGGTQYF. The CDR3 DNA reads TGTGCCAGCAGCCTAGCTCCGGGCGGTACGCAGTATTTT. The full variable domain, its missing parts supplied by reference TRBV13 and TRBJ2-3, is AAGVIQSPRHLIKEKRETATLKCYPIPRHDTVYWYQQGPGQDPQFLISFYEKMQSDKGSIPDRFSAQQFSDYHSELNMSSLELGDSALYFCASSLAPGGTQYFGPGTRLTVL.

The chain is built from TRBV6-1 and TRBJ1-1; 8 positions agree with TRBD1. Germline V gives CDR1 MNHNS, CDR2 SASEGT. This CDR3 spans 16 amino acids. The junction had 6 bases not matched to a gene; V was cut back by 3 bases and J by 0 bases. CDR3 region: CASSELRGHLNTEAFF. In nucleotides, the CDR3 is TGTGCCAGCAGTGAGCTCAGGGGGCACTTGAACACTGAAGCTTTCTTT.